The 32 T cell receptor beta chains below come from one sample, sequenced in a study of cytomegalovirus exposure and HLA in healthy donors. 60 Vbeta and 13 Jbeta primers were used in PCR. The protocol was immunoSEQ multiplex PCR, while the TCRdb copy is restricted to in-frame clones and leaves out a portion. The table records about 79,000 clones, over 70% of them present only once. Sequenced input: PBMCs. These receptors were obtained from a man between 60 and 75 years old in good health and CMV-seronegative.

The V call is TRBV19, the J call TRBJ1-2, with 7 bases aligning to TRBD1. The trim removed 5 bases at V and 3 bases at J, leaving 9 bases unmatched. The CDR3 is made up of 15 amino acids. The V gene's germline CDR1 is LNHDA and CDR2 SQIVND (reference sequence). The CDR3 nucleotides are TGTGCCAGTAGTCGGGCAGGGGGACGTGACTATGGCTACACCTTC. This codes for CASSRAGGRDYGYTF.

This clone came up a few times. V is TRBV7-9 and J is TRBJ2-7; 11 positions match TRBD2. Germline trimming cut 0 bases from V and 2 bases from J; bases unmatched to any gene: 0. Per the germline V gene, CDR1 is SEHNR and CDR2 is FQNEAQ (reference sequence). The CDR3 loop spans 15 amino acids. CDR3 sequence reads: CASSLALAGAYEQYF. In DNA form, the CDR3 reads TGTGCCAGCAGCTTAGCACTAGCGGGAGCCTACGAGCAGTACTTC.

J is TRBJ1-4 and V is TRBV25-1; TRBD1 matches 8 bases. V gave up 7 bases and J gave up 7 bases; unmatched junction bases: 11. The CDR3 is 15 residues long. Germline assignment: CDR1 MGHDK and CDR2 SYGVNS. CDR3 in amino acids: CASKPAGGGFEKLFF. CDR3 nucleotide sequence: TGTGCCAGCAAGCCTGCAGGGGGCGGATTTGAAAAACTGTTTTTT.

The count of this clone is one. This chain uses TRBV7-2 with TRBJ2-5; no reliable D call. Germline loops: CDR1 SGHTA, CDR2 FQGNSA. The CDR3 has 13 amino acids. Deletions cut 1 base from V and 2 bases from J, with 5 bases between. The CDR3 coding sequence is TGTGCCAGCAGCTTAGGGCAACAAGAGACCCAGTACTTC. This encodes CASSLGQQETQYF.

V gene TRBV6-1 combines with J gene TRBJ2-5, with TRBD2 matching 8 bases. V lost 5 bases, J lost 1 base, and 6 bases stayed unmatched. This CDR3 comprises 15 residues. Per the germline V gene, CDR1 is MNHNS and CDR2 is SASEGT. DNA of the CDR3: TGTGCCAGCAGTCCGGTAGCGGGACTCCAAGAGACCCAGTACTTC. It translates to CASSPVAGLQETQYF.

The rearrangement joins TRBV7-8 to TRBJ2-7, with 9 bases fitting TRBD1. V trimming: 5 bases; J trimming: 3 bases; junction bases outside the gene matches: 5. Germline V lookup: CDR1 SGHVS, CDR2 FQNEAQ. This CDR3 spans 14 amino acids. The CDR3 nucleotides are TGTGCCAGCAGCCCCGGGACAGGGTTCTACGAGCAGTACTTC. The encoded protein is CASSPGTGFYEQYF.

CDR3: CASSSRTSGGSNEQFF. The CDR3 bases are TGTGCCAGCAGCTCCCGGACTAGCGGGGGATCCAATGAGCAGTTCTTC. The chain carries TRBV9 and TRBJ2-1; 13 bases are shared with TRBD2. The germline CDR1 and CDR2 sequences are SGDLS and YYNGEE. V gave up 4 bases and J gave up 6 bases; unmatched junction bases: 7. CDR3 length: 16 amino acids.

V gene TRBV10-1 combines with J gene TRBJ2-5; D is unclear. CDR1 WNHNN and CDR2 SYGVQD come from the germline V gene (reference sequence). V shed 0 bases and J shed 4 bases, with 9 bases lying between them. The CDR3 covers 14 residues. CDR3 sequence reads: CASSESARRETQYF. The CDR3 DNA reads TGCGCCAGCAGTGAGTCGGCCAGAAGAGAGACCCAGTACTTC.

The chain's CDR3 is CASSSSTGGSGTGELFF. As DNA, the CDR3 is TGCGCCAGCAGTTCCAGCACAGGGGGAAGTGGGACCGGGGAGCTGTTTTTT. V gene TRBV5-1 combines with J gene TRBJ2-2, with 8 bases that match TRBD1. CDR3 length: 17 residues. Germline CDR1 is SGHRS and CDR2 is YFSETQ. The V segment lost 5 bases and the J segment 5 bases; nucleotides outside the gene matches: 14.

In its sample, this clone was seen a few times. V and J are TRBV10-3 and TRBJ2-1, with 13 bases identical to TRBD2. The CDR3 consists of 16 residues. Germline CDR1 is ENHRY and CDR2 is SYGVKD. J was trimmed by 9 bases and V by 4 bases; bases with no gene match: 9. The CDR3 nucleotides are TGTGCCATCAGTGCTTCCGGACTAGCGGGAGTTCTTGAGCAGTTCTTC. Translated: CAISASGLAGVLEQFF.

The chain uses TRBV2 and TRBJ2-5, with 7 bases matching TRBD1. The V gene's germline CDR1 is SNHLY and CDR2 FYNNEI. The CDR3 covers 18 residues. The V gene end was trimmed by 1 base and the J gene end by 5 bases; junction bases not matched to a gene: 16. CDR3 bases: TGTGCCAGCAGTGAAGTCGGAGGTAACAGGGGCGCGTCGGAGACCCAGTACTTC. This codes for CASSEVGGNRGASETQYF.

Only a few counts were recorded for this clone. J is TRBJ2-5 and V is TRBV27; the D is unclear. TRBJ2-7 explains the end of the DNA better; the J call may be wrong. Germline values: CDR1 MNHEY, CDR2 SMNVEV (reference sequence). The CDR3 runs 14 residues. The DNA of the CDR3 is TGTGCCAGCGTATTCTCGTCGAGAGGCCACGAGCAGTACTTC. Residues: CASVFSSRGHEQYF.

This clone has a single count. This chain joins TRBV19 and TRBJ1-4; D may be TRBD1 (5 bases). This CDR3 has 14 residues. Trimming removed 3 bases from V and 7 bases from J, with 12 bases in between. The germline V gene encodes CDR1 LNHDA and CDR2 SQIVND (reference sequence). The DNA for the CDR3 is TGTGCCAGTAGTATCGGAAGGGGAAGTGAAAAACTGTTTTTT. Its translation: CASSIGRGSEKLFF.

V is TRBV27 and J is TRBJ2-7, with D tentatively TRBD1 (6 bases). Trimming took off 8 bases at V and 0 bases at J, with 14 bases between the two ends. The germline CDR1 and CDR2 sequences are MNHEY and SMNVEV (reference sequence). The CDR3 loop spans 14 amino acids. This CDR3 reads CASSSTGFSYEQYF. The CDR3 coding sequence is TGTGCCAGCTCCTCGACAGGATTCTCCTACGAGCAGTACTTC.

The V call is TRBV6-5, the J call TRBJ1-6, with 9 nucleotides matching TRBD1. The CDR3 runs 16 residues. Germline CDR1 MNHEY, CDR2 SVGAGI. V lost 0 bases and J lost 5; bases outside the gene matches: 2. DNA of the CDR3: TGTGCCAGCAGTTACTCACAGGGGGCGGATAATTCACCCCTCCACTTT. The encoded protein is CASSYSQGADNSPLHF.

The sample holds a few counts of this clone. The chain employs TRBV5-5 and TRBJ2-1; D perhaps matches TRBD1 (6 bases). The CDR3 covers 15 residues. Looked up from germline, CDR1 is SGHKS and CDR2 is YYEKEE (reference sequence). Trimming shortened V by 1 base and J by 7 bases, and 15 bases separated the two germline ends. CDR3 nucleotides: TGTGCCAGCAGCTTGCTTGGACAGCTTGAGAATGAGCAGTTCTTC. Residues: CASSLLGQLENEQFF.

The chain links TRBV6-1 to TRBJ2-7; possible D gene TRBD1, 5 bases. This CDR3 is 14 amino acids long. Germline V gives CDR1 MNHNS, CDR2 SASEGT. Trimming pared 2 bases from V and 3 bases from J, leaving 11 bases between. The CDR3 sequence: CASSETWGIYEQYF. In DNA, the CDR3 is TGTGCCAGCAGTGAAACTTGGGGCATCTACGAGCAGTACTTC.

The chain links TRBV7-2 to TRBJ1-6; a weak D match, TRBD1 (5 bases). Germline V gene lookup returns CDR1 SGHTA and CDR2 FQGNSA. Trimming pared 1 base from V and 8 bases from J, leaving 12 bases between. This CDR3 comprises 15 residues. The CDR3 loop reads CASSLESGSDSPLHF. CDR3 in DNA: TGTGCCAGCAGCTTAGAATCAGGGTCTGATTCACCCCTCCACTTT.

V usage is TRBV4-3 and J usage is TRBJ2-5; 11 bases map to TRBD1. The CDR3 is 18 amino acids. Trimming at V came to 1 base and at J to 5 bases, leaving 12 bases not matched to a gene. Germline values: CDR1 LGHNA, CDR2 YSLEER. As DNA, the CDR3 is TGCGCCAGCAGCCAAGCCCCGCCCGGACAGGGGGCGCGGGAGACCCAGTACTTC. This encodes CASSQAPPGQGARETQYF.

The chain recombines TRBV13 with TRBJ2-7; TRBD2 matches 10 bases. The CDR3 is 15 amino acids. The V and J ends lost 5 bases and 10 bases, in that order; junction bases with no gene match: 14. CDR1 is PRHDT, CDR2 FYEKMQ, per germline (reference sequence). The DNA of the CDR3 is TGTGCCAGCAGCCTCCTCCTAGCGGGGGACTCCGATCAGTACTTC. It encodes CASSLLLAGDSDQYF.

The chain combines TRBV28 with TRBJ1-5; 8 bases agree with TRBD1. The CDR3 runs to 14 residues. Germline CDR1 MDHEN, CDR2 SYDVKM. The junction had 5 bases not matched to a gene; V was cut back by 3 bases and J by 7 bases. The CDR3 coding sequence is TGTGCCAGCAGTTTTGACAGGGGAGGGCAGCCCCAGCATTTT. It specifies CASSFDRGGQPQHF.

In DNA form, the CDR3 reads TGTGCCATCAGTGAGTCGATTTTTCCAGGCTCTGGAAACACCATATATTTT. As protein: CAISESIFPGSGNTIYF. The rearrangement links TRBV10-3 to TRBJ1-3; D is ambiguous. Trimming left V 0 bases short and J 0 bases short, with 12 bases between. The CDR3 extends over 17 amino acids. The germline V gene has CDR1 ENHRY and CDR2 SYGVKD.

J is TRBJ1-4 and V is TRBV7-2; D gene ambiguous. Germline V gene lookup returns CDR1 SGHTA and CDR2 FQGNSA. The CDR3 has 13 residues. V was clipped by 3 bases and J by 8 bases, with 10 bases between them. CDR3 in DNA: TGTGCCAGCAGCTTTACGGCTAGGGAAAAACTGTTTTTT. Its translation is CASSFTAREKLFF.

V gene TRBV29-1 combines with J gene TRBJ1-2; no clear D gene. V dropped 4 bases and J dropped 8 bases, with 8 bases sitting between them. This CDR3 comprises 10 residues. CDR1 SQVTM and CDR2 ANQGSEA come from the germline V gene. The chain's CDR3 is CSVGHEGYTF. The CDR3 coding sequence is TGCAGCGTTGGTCACGAGGGCTACACCTTC.

This chain connects TRBV6-1 to TRBJ2-2; maybe TRBD1 (6 bases). The V end lost 4 bases, the J end lost 5 bases, and 26 bases lay between the germline ends. Germline V lookup: CDR1 MNHNS, CDR2 SASEGT. This CDR3 region has 19 residues. Here the CDR3 DNA reads TGTGCCAGCAGTGCCCACCACTACCCACCGGGACAAATAACCGGGGAGCTGTTTTTT. As protein: CASSAHHYPPGQITGELFF.

The chain links TRBV10-3 to TRBJ2-1, with 7 nucleotides matching TRBD2. The germline CDR1 and CDR2 sequences are ENHRY and SYGVKD. Trimming took 4 bases from V and 6 from J; bases not matched to a gene: 9. The CDR3 totals 15 residues. This CDR3 is CAISAVLGGTNEQFF. DNA for the CDR3: TGTGCCATCAGTGCCGTCCTGGGAGGGACCAATGAGCAGTTCTTC.

This chain uses TRBV2 with TRBJ2-7; 8 bases agree with TRBD2. CDR1 is SNHLY and CDR2 is FYNNEI in the germline V gene. The CDR3 totals 15 residues. J gave up 2 bases and V 5 bases, and 8 bases lay outside the gene matches. The CDR3 nucleotides are TGTGCCAGCAGTAGCTTGGCGGGAGGCCCCTACGAGCAGTACTTC. Protein sequence: CASSSLAGGPYEQYF.

The V and J genes are TRBV6-1 and TRBJ2-7; 8 bases match TRBD1. V shed 8 bases and J 6 bases; nucleotides not matched to a gene: 6. The CDR3 runs 12 residues. Germline assignment: CDR1 MNHNS and CDR2 SASEGT. The CDR3 is CASSDREGEQYF. The DNA of the CDR3 is TGTGCCAGCTCGGACAGGGAAGGCGAGCAGTACTTC.

CDR3 in amino acids: CASSLAAVPEQFF. The CDR3 nucleotides are TGTGCCAGCAGTTTGGCGGCGGTCCCAGAGCAGTTCTTC. The chain links TRBV27 to TRBJ2-1; no clear D. The V gene's germline CDR1 is MNHEY and CDR2 SMNVEV (reference sequence). This CDR3 is 13 amino acids long. Trimming took off 3 bases at V and 10 bases at J, with 13 bases between the two ends.

This chain links TRBV9 with TRBJ2-2; D is possibly TRBD2 (6 bases). The CDR3 loop spans 15 amino acids. V lost 5 bases to trimming and J lost 1 base, with 12 bases between them. Germline CDR1 and CDR2: SGDLS and YYNGEE. The CDR3 nucleotides read TGTGCCAGCAGAACCGGGACTCGGAACACCGGGGAGCTGTTTTTT. Protein: CASRTGTRNTGELFF.

This clone was recorded many times. The V call is TRBV6-1, the J call TRBJ1-5; D possibly corresponds to TRBD1 (5 bases). The V end lost 3 bases, the J end lost 6 bases, and 12 bases lay between the germline ends. CDR3 size: 14 residues. Germline lookup yields CDR1 MNHNS and CDR2 SASEGT. In DNA, the CDR3 is TGTGCCAGCAGTGATCAGGGAAGAGGTCAGCCCCAGCATTTT. Its protein product is CASSDQGRGQPQHF.

This clone was observed a handful of times. The chain joins TRBV10-3 to TRBJ2-3; the match to TRBD1 covers 8 bases. V dropped 7 bases and J dropped 2; count of bases not matched to a gene: 8. The CDR3 sequence is 15 residues long. Germline lookup yields CDR1 ENHRY and CDR2 SYGVKD. The chain's CDR3 is CAINPTGENTDTQYF. CDR3 sequence (DNA): TGTGCCATCAACCCGACAGGGGAGAACACAGATACGCAGTATTTT.